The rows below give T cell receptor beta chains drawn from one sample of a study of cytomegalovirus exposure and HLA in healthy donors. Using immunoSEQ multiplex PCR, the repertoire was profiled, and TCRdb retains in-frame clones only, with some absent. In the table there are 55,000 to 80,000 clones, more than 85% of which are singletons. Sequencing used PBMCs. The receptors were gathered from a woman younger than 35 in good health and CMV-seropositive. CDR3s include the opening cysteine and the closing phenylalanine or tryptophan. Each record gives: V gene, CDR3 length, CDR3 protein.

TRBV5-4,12,CVARSMNTEAFF
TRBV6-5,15,CASRPSYERDTEAFF
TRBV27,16,CASRAGGFVGDYEQYF
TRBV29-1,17,CSVEEGQAGGRANVLTF
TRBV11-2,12,CASSLHGTEAFF
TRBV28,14,CASSLLGRDYGYTF
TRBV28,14,CASSSWSDSLYLFF
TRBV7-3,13,CASSLTGVGEQYF
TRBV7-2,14,CASSFTRGHNEQFF
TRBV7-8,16,CASSTTRTGLNYGYTF
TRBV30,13,CAWTEGESTEAFF
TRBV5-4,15,CASSLGRSNTGELFF
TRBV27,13,CASTGTANSPLHF
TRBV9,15,CASSVATGVRETQYF
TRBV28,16,CASSYGTGWGNTEAFF
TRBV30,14,CAWSLDSLVTEAFF
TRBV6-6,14,CASSAYGRDTEAFF
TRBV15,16,CATSRDLRGTNEKLFF
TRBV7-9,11,CASSSNNEQFF
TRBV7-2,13,CASSLRAGEELFF
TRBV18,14,CASSARGANTEAFF
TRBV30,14,CAWANEPGAYGYTF
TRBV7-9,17,CASSISWSGISTDTQYF
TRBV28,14,CASSTTSGKDEQFF
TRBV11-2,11,CASSLGTGQYF
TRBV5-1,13,CASSTWTDTEAFF
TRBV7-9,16,CASSRTIQGSGNTIYF
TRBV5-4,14,CASSFGGGNTEAFF
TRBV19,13,CASSIDRPGEQYF
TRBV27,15,CASSGRQGYNSPLHF
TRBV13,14,CASSYGQGGYEQYF
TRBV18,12,CASSQGITEAFF
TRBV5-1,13,CASSPRDGLPIYF
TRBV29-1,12,CSVVQDTGELFF
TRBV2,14,CASSGAGYLPEQYF
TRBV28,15,CASSRPGQGNEKLFF
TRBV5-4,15,CASRAGGPGSETQYF
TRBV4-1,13,CASSQDLFYEQYF
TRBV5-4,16,CASGLARNTQTNEQFF
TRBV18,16,CASFPEKREGYNEQFF
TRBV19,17,CASMGTGSFVSRHGYTF
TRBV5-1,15,CASSLDTGRAQPQHF
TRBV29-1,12,CSVNLGGETQYF
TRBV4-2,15,CASSQEEQIYYEQYF
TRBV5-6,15,CASSSRQGINYGYTF